This T cell receptor (beta chain) was profiled in a study of T cell responses to AZD1222 COVID-19 vaccine. Study outcomes and limitations: Most donors were white British and more were female, and clonal diversity was possibly underestimated.

V was clipped by 1 base and J by 2 bases, with 8 bases between them. This CDR3 is built from 14 residues. Germline lookup yields CDR1 SGHDT and CDR2 YYEEEE. Regarding this clone: Antigen specificity is unknown.

TCRdb's copy holds only in-frame clones and misses some; the assay was immunoSEQ multiplex PCR. The sample has 150,000 or so clones; approximately 87% are singletons. The gene calls are TRBV5-6 and TRBJ2-3; either TRBD1 or TRBD2 may supply D (5 bases each). The material was peripheral blood, obtained on day 0 of MenACWY control vaccination. This sequence originates from an adult in good health. The CDR3 region is CASSLPGATDTQYF. CDR3 DNA sequence: TGTGCCAGCAGCTTGCCCGGGGCCACAGATACGCAGTATTTT.